This TCR beta chain is drawn from a study of blood T cell repertoires in COVID-19. This clone appeared a single time. Per the original data handling: By means of reference gene primer amplification, nucleated cell counts were estimated. Data came from immunoSEQ multiplex PCR; TCRdb stores just in-frame clones and leaves some out. V and J calls and clone size are those listed in that table; D and trimming were worked out from the DNA. The table lists about 200,000 clones, approximately 90% of them singletons, with under 6.5% in the top ten. CDR3 length: 15 amino acids. The J segment lost 0 bases and the V segment lost 7 bases, leaving 6 bases of the junction unmatched. Germline CDR1 reads SNHLY; CDR2 reads FYNNEI.

The chain joins TRBV2 to TRBJ2-5, with 9 nucleotides matching TRBD1. The sample consisted of peripheral blood. The sequence was collected from a man aged 35-49 years with active or convalescent COVID-19. CDR3 sequence: CASNTGTGYQETQYF. The DNA of the CDR3 is TGTGCCAGCAACACCGGGACAGGGTACCAAGAGACCCAGTACTTC. Variable domain in full (rest from reference TRBV2 and TRBJ2-5): EPEVTQTPSHQVTQMGQEVILRCVPISNHLYFYWYRQILGQKVEFLVSFYNNEISEKSEIFDDQFSVERPDGSNFTLKIRSTKLEDSAMYFCASNTGTGYQETQYFGPGTRLLVL.